Listed below are T cell receptor beta chains from one sample, sequenced in a study of patients and donors after allogeneic stem cell transplantation. TCRdb reanalysed the RT-PCR reads using MiXCR and keeps one entry per CDR3 protein. The data hold tens of thousands of distinct CDR3 sequences, with about 44% observed a single time. Material for sequencing was blood, either unsorted or a sorted T cell fraction (not recorded which). These receptors were taken from a human donor who was either an allogeneic HSCT recipient or a stem cell or donor lymphocyte infusion donor (not recorded which). It is not recorded whose cells these are; they may come from a transplant donor. Each CDR3 is given with its conserved first and last residue. D genes are given only for firm matches. Size is stated for part of the rows, as once, few or many counts, or as a class when the clone is expanded.

j_call cdr3_length clone_size d_call v_call cdr3_nt cdr3_aa
TRBJ1-3 14 - - TRBV7-9 TGTGCCAGCAGCTTACAGGGGTCTGGAAACACCATATATTTT CASSLQGSGNTIYF
TRBJ1-5 16 few - TRBV6-2/TRBV6-3 TGTGCCAGCAGGCACACCGACAGTTTCCTCAATCAGCCCCAGCATTTT CASRHTDSFLNQPQHF
TRBJ2-7 14 few - TRBV14 TGTGCCAGCAGCCAAACTTCTTACTCCTACGAGCAGTACTTC CASSQTSYSYEQYF
TRBJ1-3 17 - - TRBV28 TGTGCCAGCAGTTTGCCGGGGTTATGGGGGACTGGAAACACCATATATTTT CASSLPGLWGTGNTIYF
TRBJ2-5 14 - - TRBV25-1 TGTGCCAGCTCCGGCCTAGAGTACCAAGAGACCCAGTACTTC CASSGLEYQETQYF
TRBJ1-1 14 few TRBD1 TRBV20-1 TGCAGTGCTAGGACAGGGTCAGGGAACACTGAAGCTTTCTTT CSARTGSGNTEAFF
TRBJ2-1 14 - - TRBV12-5 TGTGCTAGTGGTTTGGCGGACCGATACAATGAGCAGTTCTTC CASGLADRYNEQFF
TRBJ1-2 14 few TRBD1 TRBV7-2 TGTGCCAGCAGCTCCGGACAGGGAACCTATGGCTACACCTTC CASSSGQGTYGYTF
TRBJ2-4 16 - - TRBV15 TGTGCCACCAGCAGAGATGGGACTGGGGTTCTGAAGATTCAGTACTTC CATSRDGTGVLKIQYF
TRBJ1-2 18 - - TRBV4-3 TGCGCCAGCAGCCAAGTTTCTTTCGGGGATGGGGAGGTGTATGGCTACACCTTC CASSQVSFGDGEVYGYTF
TRBJ2-2 13 - - TRBV7-3 TGTGCCAGCAGCAACAAGAACACCGGGGAGCTGTTTTTT CASSNKNTGELFF
TRBJ1-1 14 - - TRBV4-3 TGCGCCAGCAGCCACGCAGGGGCGGGGACTGAAGCTTTCTTT CASSHAGAGTEAFF
TRBJ1-5 16 - - TRBV6-2/TRBV6-3 TGTGCCAGCAGTTACTCGATGGGTTGGAGCAATCAGCCCCAGCATTTT CASSYSMGWSNQPQHF
TRBJ1-2 15 - - TRBV28 TGTGCCAGCAGTTCCCCCCCAAATGAGGGAGGTGGCTACACCTTC CASSSPPNEGGGYTF
TRBJ1-5 12 - - TRBV7-9 TGCGCTCCGTGGGGGAACAATCAGCCCCAGCATTTT CAPWGNNQPQHF
TRBJ1-1 13 - - TRBV29-1 TGCAGCGTTGTGGGCCAAGCGAACACTGAAGCTTTCTTT CSVVGQANTEAFF
TRBJ2-3 16 - - TRBV10-3 TGTGCCATCAGGGGGGACCCCGGTGAAAGCACAGATACGCAGTATTTT CAIRGDPGESTDTQYF
TRBJ2-3 12 - - TRBV12-3/TRBV12-4 TGTGCCAGCAGCTACCCTCTTGATACGCAGTATTTT CASSYPLDTQYF
TRBJ1-1 12 - - TRBV29-1 TGCAGCGTTTCCAGGGGGAACACTGAAGCTTTCTTT CSVSRGNTEAFF
TRBJ2-1 14 - - TRBV12-3/TRBV12-4 TGTGCCAGCAGTTTAGGGCGAGCGTACCATGAGCAGTTCTTC CASSLGRAYHEQFF
TRBJ1-1 15 - - TRBV5-5 TGTGCCAGCAGCTTGGGGCAACTCAGGGACACTGAAGCTTTCTTT CASSLGQLRDTEAFF
TRBJ1-4 15 - TRBD1 TRBV4-3 TGCGCCAGCAGCTCATGGACAGGTCTTGACGAAAAACTGTTTTTT CASSSWTGLDEKLFF
TRBJ1-1 13 - - TRBV3-1 TGTGCCAGCAGCCCCATGACAGGCACTGAAGCTTTCTTT CASSPMTGTEAFF
TRBJ1-2 14 - TRBD1 TRBV4-3 TGCGCCAGCAGCCATGGGACAGGTTGGGATGGCTACACCTTC CASSHGTGWDGYTF
TRBJ2-7 11 - - TRBV5-1 TGCGCCAGCAGGCAGGGCCTCGAGCAGTACTTC CASRQGLEQYF
TRBJ1-5 15 few - TRBV6-5 TGTGCCAGCAGTTTTGAGGGCAGGGAGAATCAGCCCCAGCATTTT CASSFEGRENQPQHF
TRBJ2-1 12 - TRBD2 TRBV7-9 TGTGCCTGGACTAGCGAATACAATGAGCAGTTCTTC CAWTSEYNEQFF
TRBJ1-1 15 few - TRBV28 TGTGCCAGCAGCCCCGCCGACAGTATGAACACTGAAGCTTTCTTT CASSPADSMNTEAFF
TRBJ1-2 15 - TRBD1 TRBV29-1 TGCAGCGACGGAAACGACAGGGGGCACAACTATGGCTACACCTTC CSDGNDRGHNYGYTF
TRBJ1-5 14 - - TRBV20-1 TGCAGTGCTAGCCCGGCAGGGAGGTCCCAGCCCCAGCATTTT CSASPAGRSQPQHF
TRBJ1-1 15 few - TRBV5-1 TGCGCCAGCAGCTTGGAGGTCGGCGGAGGGACTGAAGCTTTCTTT CASSLEVGGGTEAFF
TRBJ1-2 13 - - TRBV28 TGTGCCAGCAGCTTCACAGATAACTATGGCTACACCTTC CASSFTDNYGYTF
TRBJ1-1 15 few TRBD1 TRBV6-2/TRBV6-3 TGTGCCAGCAGTGCACCGGGACAGGGGGCACCTGAAGCTTTCTTT CASSAPGQGAPEAFF
TRBJ1-2 12 - - TRBV6-1 TGTGCCAGCAGTGTATCTAACTATGGCTACACCTTC CASSVSNYGYTF
TRBJ2-7 15 - - TRBV4-2 TGTGCCAGCAGCCAAGTTGAGGGAACGGGGTACGAGCAGTACTTC CASSQVEGTGYEQYF
TRBJ1-1 14 few - TRBV29-1 TGCAGCTTTTCGGGCTTTGCTATGAACACTGAAGCTTTCTTT CSFSGFAMNTEAFF
TRBJ2-1 11 - - TRBV5-6 TGTGCCAGCAGCTTGTCTAATGAGCAGTTCTTC CASSLSNEQFF
TRBJ1-6 18 - TRBD1 TRBV7-8 TGTGCCAGCAGCTTAGAACGGACAGGGAGCTCCTATAATTCACCCCTCCACTTT CASSLERTGSSYNSPLHF
TRBJ1-4 15 - TRBD1 TRBV7-2 TGTGCCAGCAGCCAGACAGGGGGCTTCGGAGAAAAACTGTTTTTT CASSQTGGFGEKLFF
TRBJ1-2 14 - - TRBV5-1 TGCGCCAGCAGCTTGGGGACAGTTGAATATGGCTACACCTTC CASSLGTVEYGYTF
TRBJ1-2 14 few - TRBV20-1 TGCAGTGCCAGTACAGGCGAAGGGTACTATGGCTACACCTTC CSASTGEGYYGYTF
TRBJ1-1 13 few - TRBV28 TGTGCCAGCAGTTTATGGGCGCGCCCTGGAGCTTTCTTT CASSLWARPGAFF
TRBJ2-2 14 - TRBD2 TRBV27 TGTGCCAGCAAAGCCCCGGGGGGCACCGGGGAGCTGTTTTTT CASKAPGGTGELFF
TRBJ1-2 13 - - TRBV12-3/TRBV12-4 TGTGCCAGCAGTTCAAGAGTCCCTCTGGGCTACACCTTC CASSSRVPLGYTF
TRBJ2-2 12 - - TRBV28 TGTGCCAGCAGGGTAACAACCGGGGAGCTGTTTTTT CASRVTTGELFF
TRBJ1-3 18 - TRBD1 TRBV6-6 TGTGCCAGCAGTTACTCAGCCAACAGGGGCAGCGCTGGAAACACCATATATTTT CASSYSANRGSAGNTIYF
TRBJ1-2 14 - - TRBV2 TGTGCCAGCAGTGAAGCGGGGGTAATAGATGGCTACACCTTC CASSEAGVIDGYTF
TRBJ1-4 14 few - TRBV20-1 TGCAGTGCTAGAGATGGACGGGGCTTGGGAAAACTGTTTTTT CSARDGRGLGKLFF
TRBJ1-4 13 - - TRBV4-2 TGTGCCAGCAGCCATCCTGCTGGAGGAAAACTGTTTTTT CASSHPAGGKLFF
TRBJ1-1 12 - TRBD1 TRBV28 TGTGCCAGCAGCTCACAGGGGGCGCAGGCTTTCTTT CASSSQGAQAFF
TRBJ1-1 12 few - TRBV12-3/TRBV12-4 TGTGCCAGCAGGAAGGTGAACACTGAAGCTTTCTTT CASRKVNTEAFF
TRBJ1-5 13 - TRBD1 TRBV20-1 TGCAGTGCTTTCCAGGGGGCGACTCAGCCCCAGCATTTT CSAFQGATQPQHF
TRBJ1-2 11 once TRBD1 TRBV29-1 TGCAGCGTTGAGGGACAGGGGCAGCACACCTTC CSVEGQGQHTF
TRBJ1-1 15 few TRBD1 TRBV28 TGTGCCAGCAGAAAGCAAGGACAGGGCAGCACTGAAGCTTTCTTT CASRKQGQGSTEAFF
TRBJ1-2 14 - TRBD1 TRBV7-2 TGTGCCAGCAGCTTAGACAGGGGCAACTATGGCTACACCTTC CASSLDRGNYGYTF
TRBJ2-7 12 - - TRBV29-1 TGCAGCGGGAGGACACCGCCATACGAGCAGTACTTC CSGRTPPYEQYF
TRBJ1-5 16 - TRBD1 TRBV3-1 TGTGCCAGCAGCCAGTCAGGGGGTGGTAGCAATCAGCCCCAGCATTTT CASSQSGGGSNQPQHF
TRBJ1-3 23 - - TRBV10-3 TGTGCCATCAGTGAGTCAGCCGGGCTAGGTCAAGAGTTTCGGCTGAGCTCTGGAAACACCATATATTTT CAISESAGLGQEFRLSSGNTIYF